The entry that follows covers one T cell receptor beta chain sequence. Its specificity is not known. The PCR made use of 60 Vbeta and 13 Jbeta primers. Some clones are missing from TCRdb's copy, which holds only in-frame ones; the method was immunoSEQ multiplex PCR. Among 120,000 or so clones listed, about three quarters were seen once. From germline, CDR1 is MDHEN and CDR2 SYDVKM. The CDR3 is 16 amino acids. Between the trimmed V and J ends, which lost 4 bases and 3 bases, there was a span of 13 bases. This record belongs to a study of cytomegalovirus exposure and HLA in healthy donors. Overall study findings and caveats: Prediction of most subjects' HLA-A and HLA-B alleles by TCR beta sequences was reportedly accurate. Usually a TCR sequence was rare, but some public TCRs were found in many donors. One variant, a missense change in DCLRE1C, was linked in a later analysis to TCR beta V- and J-gene trimming.

Sequencing was carried out using PBMCs. The TCR comes from a woman in her forties in good health and CMV-seronegative. The rearrangement links TRBV28 to TRBJ1-6; weak D call: TRBD1 (5 bases). The chain's CDR3 is CASSSSTARYNSPLHF. The CDR3 DNA reads as TGTGCCAGCAGTTCCTCGACAGCGCGCTATAATTCACCCCTCCACTTT.